Below are 20 T cell receptor beta chains sequenced from a single sample in a study of cytomegalovirus exposure and HLA in healthy donors. The primer mix had 60 Vbeta and 13 Jbeta primers. This table comes from immunoSEQ multiplex PCR, and its TCRdb copy is limited to in-frame clones, with some not included. The data show fewer than 130,000 clones, roughly 69% seen once. The sequenced sample consisted of PBMCs. These receptors all stem from a man aged 25-45 years in good health and CMV-seropositive.

The gene calls are TRBV2 and TRBJ2-7; D might be TRBD2 (7 bases). Germline V gives CDR1 SNHLY, CDR2 FYNNEI. Deletions cut 1 base from V and 4 bases from J, with 11 bases between. The CDR3 length is 14 residues. The CDR3 spells CASSEGGGAYEQYF. The CDR3 DNA sequence: TGTGCCAGCAGTGAAGGCGGGGGCGCGTACGAGCAGTACTTC.

The chain joins TRBV11-3 to TRBJ1-1; 8 bases align to TRBD1. This CDR3 has 14 amino acids. V lost 5 bases to trimming and J lost 1 base; unmatched junction nucleotides: 3. Germline V gives CDR1 SGHNT, CDR2 YENEEA. The CDR3 bases are TGTGCCAGCAGCCGAGGACAGGGGAACACTGAAGCTTTCTTT. This gives the protein CASSRGQGNTEAFF.

This clone was counted between two and nine times. This chain uses TRBV6-5 with TRBJ2-7; TRBD1 agrees at 7 bases. V lost 11 bases and J lost 4; bases outside the gene matches: 14. This CDR3 is 14 amino acids long. CDR1 and CDR2 (germline): MNHEY, SVGAGI. As DNA, the CDR3 is TGTGCCCCCTCCACCGACTCGACAGGGTACGAGCAGTACTTC. It encodes CAPSTDSTGYEQYF.

The chain recombines TRBV15 with TRBJ2-3; a weak D match, TRBD2 (6 bases). Per germline, CDR1 LNHNV and CDR2 YYDKDF (reference sequence). V was shortened by 6 bases and J by 0 bases, with 10 bases between the two germline ends. CDR3 size: 14 residues. The CDR3 loop reads CATRAGFSTDTQYF. The CDR3 nucleotides are TGTGCCACCAGGGCGGGGTTTAGCACAGATACGCAGTATTTT.

The chain recombines TRBV29-1 with TRBJ1-1; D unclear. Trimming stripped 3 bases from V and 1 base from J, with 9 bases between. The CDR3 runs 13 residues. The germline V gene encodes CDR1 SQVTM and CDR2 ANQGSEA. The CDR3 region is CSVEATENTEAFF. Here the CDR3 DNA reads TGCAGCGTTGAGGCTACAGAGAACACTGAAGCTTTCTTT.

The chain links TRBV5-1 to TRBJ2-5; the D gene is possibly TRBD2 (6 bases). CDR1 and CDR2 (germline): SGHRS, YFSETQ. This CDR3 spans 15 amino acids. Trimming cost V 1 base and J 4 bases, with 14 bases left between them. The CDR3 nucleotides are TGCGCCAGCAGCTTGACGGGGGACGCGGGAGAGACCCAGTACTTC. Translated, it gives CASSLTGDAGETQYF.

This clone was observed once. The rearrangement links TRBV28 to TRBJ2-3; 11 positions match TRBD2. Germline CDR1 reads MDHEN; CDR2 reads SYDVKM. CDR3 length equals 15 residues. Trimming cost V 4 bases and J 5 bases; bases outside gene matches: 5. The CDR3, as DNA: TGTGCCAGCAGTTCCCTAGCGGGGGGTGTAGATACGCAGTATTTT. Its protein is CASSSLAGGVDTQYF.

This clone was detected only a few times. The chain links TRBV7-9 to TRBJ2-7; 9 nucleotides match TRBD1. CDR3 size: 15 residues. Looked up from germline, CDR1 is SEHNR and CDR2 is FQNEAQ (reference sequence). J lost 2 bases, V lost 5 bases, and 7 bases had no gene match. The CDR3 nucleotides read TGTGCCAGCAGCCAACTAGGGACAGGGACCTACGAGCAGTACTTC. Its protein is CASSQLGTGTYEQYF.

The V and J genes are TRBV18 and TRBJ2-5; possible D gene TRBD1, 5 bases. The V and J ends lost 0 bases and 5 bases respectively, with 13 bases between them. This CDR3 is built from 15 residues. The germline CDR1 and CDR2 sequences are KGHSH and LQKENI. CDR3 loop: CASSPPPQGVETQYF. CDR3 sequence (DNA): TGTGCCAGCTCACCACCTCCTCAAGGGGTCGAGACCCAGTACTTC.

The chain combines TRBV27 with TRBJ2-5, with 12 positions matching TRBD2. The germline V gene encodes CDR1 MNHEY and CDR2 SMNVEV (reference sequence). V gave up 5 bases and J gave up 5 bases; unmatched junction bases: 6. This CDR3 is 15 amino acids long. The CDR3: CASSNLAGGLETQYF. The CDR3, as DNA: TGTGCCAGCAGTAATCTAGCGGGGGGGCTCGAGACCCAGTACTTC.

The DNA for the CDR3 is TGTGCCATCAGTGAGTCCGGGGATCAGCCCCAGCATTTT. Translating gives CAISESGDQPQHF. V is TRBV10-3 and J is TRBJ1-5; D gene uncertain. V was trimmed by 0 bases and J by 5 bases, leaving 5 bases between them. Per the germline V gene, CDR1 is ENHRY and CDR2 is SYGVKD. The CDR3 spans 13 residues.

V gene TRBV6-4 combines with J gene TRBJ2-2; 7 bases are a match to TRBD1. The CDR3 length is 16 residues. The trim removed 2 bases at V and 4 bases at J, leaving 7 bases unmatched. Germline V gene data show CDR1 as MRHNA and CDR2 as SNTAGT. CDR3 residues: CASSDLGQVTTGELFF. Here the CDR3 DNA reads TGTGCCAGCAGTGACCTAGGACAGGTAACCACCGGGGAGCTGTTTTTT.

The genes are TRBV9 and TRBJ1-4; 7 nucleotides line up with TRBD1. In germline, CDR1 is SGDLS, CDR2 YYNGEE. The CDR3 totals 16 residues. V lost 4 bases, J lost 7 bases, and 13 bases stayed unmatched. CDR3 sequence (DNA): TGTGCCAGCAGCCTAACGACAGGGAGAATCGGTGAAAAACTGTTTTTT. It translates to CASSLTTGRIGEKLFF.

This chain uses TRBV15 with TRBJ2-7; D is perhaps TRBD2 (6 bases). Germline-derived CDR1 and CDR2 are LNHNV and YYDKDF (reference sequence). V shed 0 bases and J shed 3 bases, with 12 bases lying between them. CDR3 length equals 15 residues. CDR3 in amino acids: CATSRDPEGFYEQYF. As DNA, the CDR3 is TGTGCCACCAGCAGAGATCCGGAGGGATTCTACGAGCAGTACTTC.

The chain is built from TRBV30 and TRBJ2-7, with a possible D match to TRBD1 (5 bases). V gave up 1 base and J gave up 1 base, with 8 bases separating them. The CDR3 sequence is 13 residues long. CDR1 and CDR2 (germline): GTSNPN, SVGIG (reference sequence). This CDR3 is CAWSGRQSYEQYF. DNA for the CDR3: TGTGCCTGGAGTGGGCGACAGTCCTACGAGCAGTACTTC. Together with reference TRBV30 and TRBJ2-7, the CDR3 gives the full variable domain: SQTIHQWPATLVQPVGSPLSLECTVEGTSNPNLYWYRQAAGRGLQLLFYSVGIGQISSEVPQNLSASRPQDRQFILSSKKLLLSDSGFYLCAWSGRQSYEQYFGPGTRLTVT.

The V and J genes are TRBV18 and TRBJ1-6, with 10 bases identical to TRBD1. This CDR3 is 18 amino acids long. The V segment lost 5 bases and the J segment 8 bases; nucleotides outside the gene matches: 15. Germline CDR1 is KGHSH and CDR2 is LQKENI. The CDR3 DNA reads as TGTGCCAGCTCAACAACGACAGGGGGCTTTACACACGATTCACCCCTCCACTTT. It is translated as CASSTTTGGFTHDSPLHF.

For the CDR3, the DNA is TGCAGCGTTCTAACAGGGTCGAGCAATCAGCCCCAGCATTTT. Translated, it gives CSVLTGSSNQPQHF. The gene calls are TRBV29-1 and TRBJ1-5; D might be TRBD1 (6 bases). With 5 bases removed from V and 1 base from J, the gap between germline ends came to 12 bases. The CDR3 is 14 residues long. Germline-derived CDR1 and CDR2 are SQVTM and ANQGSEA.

This clone has only one observation. The CDR3 DNA reads as TGTGCCAGTAGTGAAGGGGGGGGGACTGGGGCCAACGTCCTGACTTTC. Its translation: CASSEGGGTGANVLTF. V gene TRBV19 combines with J gene TRBJ2-6, with D possibly being TRBD2 (7 bases). Per the germline V gene, CDR1 is LNHDA and CDR2 is SQIVND (reference sequence). V lost 5 bases and J 2 bases, leaving 13 bases between the germline ends. The CDR3 spans 16 residues.

The rearrangement links TRBV10-3 to TRBJ1-2; 9 nucleotides line up with TRBD1. The CDR3 spans 15 residues. After removal of 2 bases from V and 8 bases from J, the junction contained 9 bases not matched to a gene. In germline, CDR1 is ENHRY, CDR2 SYGVKD. The CDR3: CAISEPPQGAQGYTF. Written as DNA, the CDR3 is TGTGCCATCAGTGAGCCGCCACAGGGGGCCCAGGGCTACACCTTC.

V is TRBV6-1 and J is TRBJ2-1, with TRBD1 as a possible D gene (6 bases). From germline, CDR1 is MNHNS and CDR2 SASEGT. This CDR3 is 13 amino acids long. The V gene lost 5 bases and the J gene lost 8 bases, with 13 bases spanning the gap. The CDR3 region has the DNA TGTGCCAGCAGTTCTCAGGGGCTGGATGAGCAGTTCTTC. Amino acid sequence: CASSSQGLDEQFF.